This TCR beta chain was sequenced for a study of prognosis after radiotherapy for stage I lung cancer. The count of this clonotype is one. V gave up 1 base and J gave up 1 base, with 8 bases separating them. CDR1 and CDR2 (germline): SGHDT, YYEEEE. CDR3 length: 14 residues. Two-round multiplex PCR amplified TCR beta CDR3 from genomic DNA. The first round of PCR was done with primers that matched each TRBV and TRBJ gene. TCRdb passed the multiplex PCR reads through MiXCR, listing each CDR3 protein once. The sample lists around 19,000 distinct CDR3 sequences, roughly 55% seen once, with around 29% in the top ten. Two sampling time points were used, and about 5.6 milliliters of peripheral blood were drawn at each.

This receptor was identified in a donor aged 50 or older with non-small cell lung cancer. The specimen comprised PBMCs, sampled before or after stereotactic body radiation therapy (not recorded which). The chain recombines TRBV5-6 with TRBJ2-5; no reliable D call. For the CDR3, the DNA is TGTGCCAGCAGCTTGTTCCCGGCCCAAGAGACCCAGTACTTC. This gives the protein CASSLFPAQETQYF.